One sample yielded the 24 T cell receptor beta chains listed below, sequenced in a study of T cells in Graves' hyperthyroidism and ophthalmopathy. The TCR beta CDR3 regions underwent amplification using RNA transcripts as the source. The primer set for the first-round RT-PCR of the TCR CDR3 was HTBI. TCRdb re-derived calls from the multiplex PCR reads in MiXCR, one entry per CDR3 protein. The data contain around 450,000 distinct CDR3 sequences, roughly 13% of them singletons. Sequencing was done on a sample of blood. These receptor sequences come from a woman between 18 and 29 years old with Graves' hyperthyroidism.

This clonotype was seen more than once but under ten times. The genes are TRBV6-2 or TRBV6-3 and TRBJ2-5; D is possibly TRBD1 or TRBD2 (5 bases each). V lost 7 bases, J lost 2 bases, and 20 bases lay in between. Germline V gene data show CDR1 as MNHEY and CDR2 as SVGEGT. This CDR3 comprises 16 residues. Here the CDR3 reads CASNLFVGVGQETQYF. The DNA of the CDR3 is TGTGCCAGCAACCTATTTGTGGGGGTCGGGCAAGAGACCCAGTACTTC.

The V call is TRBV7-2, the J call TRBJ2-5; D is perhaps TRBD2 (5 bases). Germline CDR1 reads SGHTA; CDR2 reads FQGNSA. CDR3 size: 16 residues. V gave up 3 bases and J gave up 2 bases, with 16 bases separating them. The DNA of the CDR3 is TGTGCCAGCAGCTTGGTATCCAGGACTCAACAAGAGACCCAGTACTTC. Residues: CASSLVSRTQQETQYF.

This CDR3 is CASSSASGTSETQYF. The CDR3 coding sequence is TGTGCCAGCAGTTCAGCTAGCGGGACATCTGAGACCCAGTACTTC. The J gene is TRBJ2-5, the V gene TRBV6-9; TRBD2 agrees at 9 bases. The germline CDR1 and CDR2 sequences are MNHGY and SVAAGI. The CDR3 is 15 amino acids. V shed 4 bases, J shed 5 bases, and the junction held 8 bases outside the gene matches.

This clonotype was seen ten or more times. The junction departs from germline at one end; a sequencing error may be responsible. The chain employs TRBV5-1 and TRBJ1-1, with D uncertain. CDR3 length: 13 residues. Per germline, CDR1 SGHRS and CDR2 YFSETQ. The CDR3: CASSLLRDTEAFF. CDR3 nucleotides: TGTGCCAGCAGTTTGCTGAGGGACACTGAAGCTTTCTTT.

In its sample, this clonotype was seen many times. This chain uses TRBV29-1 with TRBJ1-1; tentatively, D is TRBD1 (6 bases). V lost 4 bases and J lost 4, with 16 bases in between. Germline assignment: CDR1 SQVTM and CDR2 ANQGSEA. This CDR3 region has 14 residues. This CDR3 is CSVVGSGASTEAFF. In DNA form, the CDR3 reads TGCAGCGTTGTTGGTTCAGGGGCCAGCACTGAAGCTTTCTTT.

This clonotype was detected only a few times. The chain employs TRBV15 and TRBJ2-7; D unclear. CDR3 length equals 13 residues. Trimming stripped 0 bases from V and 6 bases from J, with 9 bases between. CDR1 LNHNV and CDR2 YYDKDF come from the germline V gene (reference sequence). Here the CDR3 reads CATSRDTGGEQYF. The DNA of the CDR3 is TGTGCCACCAGCAGAGATACGGGCGGCGAGCAGTACTTC. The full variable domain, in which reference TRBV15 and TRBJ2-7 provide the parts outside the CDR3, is DAMVIQNPRYQVTQFGKPVTLSCSQTLNHNVMYWYQQKSSQAPKLLFHYYDKDFNNEADTPDNFQSRRPNTSFCFLDIRSPGLGDTAMYLCATSRDTGGEQYFGPGTRLTVT.

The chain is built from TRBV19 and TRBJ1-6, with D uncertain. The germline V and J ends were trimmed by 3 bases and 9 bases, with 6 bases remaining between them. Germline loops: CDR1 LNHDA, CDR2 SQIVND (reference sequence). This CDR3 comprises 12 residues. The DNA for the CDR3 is TGTGCCAGTAGTATCCCCGGTTCACCCCTCCACTTT. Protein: CASSIPGSPLHF.

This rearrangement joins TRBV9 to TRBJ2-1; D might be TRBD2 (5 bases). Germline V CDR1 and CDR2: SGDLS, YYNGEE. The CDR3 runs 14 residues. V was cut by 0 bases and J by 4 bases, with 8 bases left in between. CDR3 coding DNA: TGTGCCAGCAGCGTAGGGGGAGAGTACAATGAGCAGTTCTTC. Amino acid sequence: CASSVGGEYNEQFF.

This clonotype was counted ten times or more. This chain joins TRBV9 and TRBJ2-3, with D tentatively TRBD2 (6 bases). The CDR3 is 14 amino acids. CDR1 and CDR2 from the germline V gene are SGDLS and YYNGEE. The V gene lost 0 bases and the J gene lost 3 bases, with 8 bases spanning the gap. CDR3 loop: CASSVAGETDTQYF. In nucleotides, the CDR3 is TGTGCCAGCAGCGTAGCGGGAGAGACAGATACGCAGTATTTT. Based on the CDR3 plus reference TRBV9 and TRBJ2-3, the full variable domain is DSGVTQTPKHLITATGQRVTLRCSPRSGDLSVYWYQQSLDQGLQFLIQYYNGEERAKGNILERFSAQQFPDLHSELNLSSLELGDSALYFCASSVAGETDTQYFGPGTRLTVL.

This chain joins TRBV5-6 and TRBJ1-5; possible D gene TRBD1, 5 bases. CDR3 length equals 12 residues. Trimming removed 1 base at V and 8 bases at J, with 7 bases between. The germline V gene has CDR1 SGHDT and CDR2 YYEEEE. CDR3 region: CASSLTGEPQHF. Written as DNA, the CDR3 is TGTGCCAGCAGCTTGACAGGCGAGCCCCAGCATTTT.

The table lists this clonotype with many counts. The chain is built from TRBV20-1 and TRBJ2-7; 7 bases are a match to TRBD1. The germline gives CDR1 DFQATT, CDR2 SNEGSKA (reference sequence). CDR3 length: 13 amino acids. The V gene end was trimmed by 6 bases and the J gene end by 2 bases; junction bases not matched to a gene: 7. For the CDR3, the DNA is TGCAGTGCAAACGGGGACAGTGCCTACGAGCAGTACTTC. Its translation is CSANGDSAYEQYF.

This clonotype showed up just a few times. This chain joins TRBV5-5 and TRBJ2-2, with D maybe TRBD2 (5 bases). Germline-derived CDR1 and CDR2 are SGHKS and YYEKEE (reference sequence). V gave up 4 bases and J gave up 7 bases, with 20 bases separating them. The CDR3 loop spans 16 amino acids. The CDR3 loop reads CASSLFAGAQIGELFF. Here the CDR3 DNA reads TGTGCCAGCAGCCTCTTCGCGGGCGCGCAGATCGGGGAGCTGTTTTTT.

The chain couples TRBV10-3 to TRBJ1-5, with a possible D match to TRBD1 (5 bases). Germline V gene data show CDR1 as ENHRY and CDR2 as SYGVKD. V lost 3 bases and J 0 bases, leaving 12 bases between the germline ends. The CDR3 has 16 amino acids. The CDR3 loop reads CAISDPDRDSNQPQHF. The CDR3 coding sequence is TGTGCCATCAGTGATCCCGACAGAGATAGCAATCAGCCCCAGCATTTT.

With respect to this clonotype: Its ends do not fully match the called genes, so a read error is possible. The CDR3 DNA is TGCACCAGCCGGACAGGGAGAGACTATGGCTACGCCTTC. Amino acids: CTSRTGRDYGYAF. V and J are TRBV5-1 and TRBJ1-2; 8 nucleotides line up with TRBD1. The germline V gene has CDR1 SGHRS and CDR2 YFSETQ. The CDR3 contains 13 residues.

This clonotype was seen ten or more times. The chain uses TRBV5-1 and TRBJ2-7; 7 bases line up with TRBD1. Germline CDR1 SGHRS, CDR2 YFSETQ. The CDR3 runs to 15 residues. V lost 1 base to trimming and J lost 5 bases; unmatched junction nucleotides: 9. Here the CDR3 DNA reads TGCGCCAGCAGCTTGTCCCCAGGGGGTATCAACGAGCAGTACTTC. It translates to CASSLSPGGINEQYF.

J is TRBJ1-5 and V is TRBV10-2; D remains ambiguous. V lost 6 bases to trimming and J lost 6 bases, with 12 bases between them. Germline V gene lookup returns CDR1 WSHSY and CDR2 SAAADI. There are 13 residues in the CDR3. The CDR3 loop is CASSEGWSQPQHF. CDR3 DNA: TGCGCCAGCAGCGAGGGTTGGAGTCAGCCCCAGCATTTT.

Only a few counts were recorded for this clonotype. CDR3 amino acids: CATSSYLTSGRAVEQFF. For the CDR3, the DNA is TGTGCCACCAGCAGCTACCTGACTAGCGGGAGGGCCGTTGAGCAGTTCTTC. This chain connects TRBV15 to TRBJ2-1; 14 bases are shared with TRBD2. Germline assignment: CDR1 LNHNV and CDR2 YYDKDF (reference sequence). The CDR3 is 17 amino acids. V was pared by 3 bases and J by 9 bases, with 10 bases of the junction left unmatched.

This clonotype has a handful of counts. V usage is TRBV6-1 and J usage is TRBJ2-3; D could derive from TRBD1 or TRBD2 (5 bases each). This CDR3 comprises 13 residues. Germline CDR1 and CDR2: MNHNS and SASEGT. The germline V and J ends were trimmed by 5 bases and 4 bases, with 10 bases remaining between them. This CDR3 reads CASSSSRADTQYF. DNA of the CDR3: TGTGCCAGCAGTTCTAGCAGGGCAGATACGCAGTATTTT.

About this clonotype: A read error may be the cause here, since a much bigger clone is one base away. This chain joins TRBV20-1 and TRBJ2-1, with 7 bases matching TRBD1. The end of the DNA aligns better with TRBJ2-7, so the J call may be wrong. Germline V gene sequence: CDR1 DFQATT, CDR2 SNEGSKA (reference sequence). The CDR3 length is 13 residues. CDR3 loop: CSVLRQGYNEQYF. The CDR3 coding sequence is TGCAGTGTCCTCAGACAGGGCTACAATGAGCAGTACTTC.

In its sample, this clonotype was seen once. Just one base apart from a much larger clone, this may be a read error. The CDR3 DNA is TGCAGTGCTTACCAGGGGGATGCCTATAGCTACACCTTC. Its protein is CSAYQGDAYSYTF. The rearrangement joins TRBV20-1 to TRBJ1-2, with 7 bases fitting TRBD1. CDR3 length: 13 amino acids. Germline V gives CDR1 DFQATT, CDR2 SNEGSKA (reference sequence).

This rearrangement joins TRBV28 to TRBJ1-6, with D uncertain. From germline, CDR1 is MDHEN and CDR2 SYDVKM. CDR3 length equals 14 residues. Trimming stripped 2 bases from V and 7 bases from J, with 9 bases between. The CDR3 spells CASSLPAPNSPLHF. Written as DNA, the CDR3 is TGTGCCAGCAGTTTACCGGCCCCGAATTCACCCCTCCACTTT.

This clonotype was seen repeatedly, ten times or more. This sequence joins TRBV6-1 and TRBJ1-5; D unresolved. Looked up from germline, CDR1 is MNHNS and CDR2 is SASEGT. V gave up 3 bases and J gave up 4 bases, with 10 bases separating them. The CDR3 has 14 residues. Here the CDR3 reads CASSEGGINQPQHF. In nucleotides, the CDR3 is TGTGCCAGCAGTGAGGGCGGGATAAATCAGCCCCAGCATTTT.

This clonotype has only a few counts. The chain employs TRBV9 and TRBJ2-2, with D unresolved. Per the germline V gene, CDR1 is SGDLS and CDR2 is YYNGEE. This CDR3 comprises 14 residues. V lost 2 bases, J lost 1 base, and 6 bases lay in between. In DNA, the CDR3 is TGTGCCAGCAGCGTGGCAGGGAACACCGGGGAGCTGTTTTTT. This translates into CASSVAGNTGELFF. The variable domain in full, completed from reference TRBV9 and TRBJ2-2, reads DSGVTQTPKHLITATGQRVTLRCSPRSGDLSVYWYQQSLDQGLQFLIQYYNGEERAKGNILERFSAQQFPDLHSELNLSSLELGDSALYFCASSVAGNTGELFFGEGSRLTVL.

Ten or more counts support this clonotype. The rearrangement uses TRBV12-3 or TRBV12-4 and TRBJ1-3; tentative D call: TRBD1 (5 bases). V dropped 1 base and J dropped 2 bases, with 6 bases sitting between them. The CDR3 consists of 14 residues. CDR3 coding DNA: TGTGCCAGCAGTTTAGTGGGGGCTGGAAACACCATATATTTT. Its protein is CASSLVGAGNTIYF.